The rows below give T cell receptor beta chains drawn from one sample of a study of Graves' ophthalmopathy and Graves' hyperthyroidism. From the multiplex PCR reads, TCRdb called clonotypes with MiXCR, one entry per CDR3 protein. The sample has some 210,000 distinct CDR3 sequences, approximately 29% seen once. Sequenced: peripheral blood. These receptor sequences come from a man in his fifties or sixties with Graves' ophthalmopathy. Both conserved end residues are part of each CDR3. The order of the fields is clone size, D gene, J gene, V gene, CDR3 DNA, CDR3 protein. The D gene is left open where the match is weak. Clone size is not always given. Where it is, it says once, few, many or a class for expanded clones.

clone_size: many
d_call: TRBD1
j_call: TRBJ2-7
v_call: TRBV12-3/TRBV12-4
cdr3_nt: TGTGCCAGCACTAAGACAGGGACCTACGAGCAGTACTTC
cdr3_aa: CASTKTGTYEQYF

clone_size: many
d_call: TRBD2
j_call: TRBJ2-5
v_call: TRBV25-1
cdr3_nt: TGTGCCAGCAGTGAACCGTCTAGCGGTGAAGAGACCCAGTACTTC
cdr3_aa: CASSEPSSGEETQYF

clone_size: .
d_call: TRBD2
j_call: TRBJ2-7
v_call: TRBV6-1
cdr3_nt: TGTGCCAGCATCCCCTCGACTAGCGGGAGGAACGAGCAGTACTTC
cdr3_aa: CASIPSTSGRNEQYF

clone_size: many
d_call: .
j_call: TRBJ2-3
v_call: TRBV19
cdr3_nt: TGTGCCAGTAGTATCGGGCGGAATACGCAGTATTTT
cdr3_aa: CASSIGRNTQYF

clone_size: many
d_call: TRBD2
j_call: TRBJ2-7
v_call: TRBV12-3/TRBV12-4
cdr3_nt: TGTGCCAGCTGCCCTAGCGGGCCACCCTACGAGCAGTACTTC
cdr3_aa: CASCPSGPPYEQYF

clone_size: many
d_call: TRBD2
j_call: TRBJ2-7
v_call: TRBV6-5
cdr3_nt: TGTGCCAGCAGGGTGACGGGAGGGGGGTCGGTAGACTACGAGCAGTACTTC
cdr3_aa: CASRVTGGGSVDYEQYF

clone_size: many
d_call: .
j_call: TRBJ1-1
v_call: TRBV5-4
cdr3_nt: TGTGCCAGCAGCCGAACCTTCACCGGGACGGAAGCTTTCTTT
cdr3_aa: CASSRTFTGTEAFF

clone_size: many
d_call: TRBD1
j_call: TRBJ2-2
v_call: TRBV28
cdr3_nt: TGTGCCAGCAACATGGGGACAGGGTGGACCGGGGAGCTGTTTTTT
cdr3_aa: CASNMGTGWTGELFF

clone_size: .
d_call: TRBD1
j_call: TRBJ2-7
v_call: TRBV6-2/TRBV6-3
cdr3_nt: TGTGCCAGCAGAGCGATTCGGCTACAGGGGAGCTCCTACGAGCAGTACTTC
cdr3_aa: CASRAIRLQGSSYEQYF

clone_size: .
d_call: .
j_call: TRBJ1-1
v_call: TRBV7-2
cdr3_nt: TGTGCCAGCAGCCCCGCGGGAATAACGAACACTGAAGCTTTCTTT
cdr3_aa: CASSPAGITNTEAFF

clone_size: many
d_call: TRBD2
j_call: TRBJ2-7
v_call: TRBV20-1
cdr3_nt: TGCAGTGCTAGAGACCCAGGACTAGCGGGAAACGAGCAGTACTTC
cdr3_aa: CSARDPGLAGNEQYF

clone_size: many
d_call: TRBD1
j_call: TRBJ2-1
v_call: TRBV6-4
cdr3_nt: TGTGCCAGCAGTCGGGACAGGGGTGCCTACAATGAGCAGTTCTTC
cdr3_aa: CASSRDRGAYNEQFF

clone_size: many
d_call: .
j_call: TRBJ1-2
v_call: TRBV12-3/TRBV12-4
cdr3_nt: TGTGCCAGCAGGAATGTTAACTATGGCTACACCTTC
cdr3_aa: CASRNVNYGYTF

clone_size: .
d_call: TRBD1
j_call: TRBJ2-2
v_call: TRBV10-3
cdr3_nt: TGTGCCACCAAGGGACAGGGCAACACCGGGGAGCTGTTTTTT
cdr3_aa: CATKGQGNTGELFF

clone_size: many
d_call: .
j_call: TRBJ2-5
v_call: TRBV18
cdr3_nt: TGTGCCAGCTCACGCGTCGTACAAGAGACCCAGTACTTC
cdr3_aa: CASSRVVQETQYF

clone_size: .
d_call: .
j_call: TRBJ2-7
v_call: TRBV5-1
cdr3_nt: TGCGCCAGCAGCCGAGGGATATTTCCCTACGAGCAGTACTTC
cdr3_aa: CASSRGIFPYEQYF

clone_size: .
d_call: .
j_call: TRBJ2-5
v_call: TRBV24-1
cdr3_nt: TGTGCCACGGTGGGCTTGGAGACCCAGTACTTC
cdr3_aa: CATVGLETQYF

clone_size: many
d_call: TRBD2
j_call: TRBJ2-7
v_call: TRBV5-1
cdr3_nt: TGCGCCAGCAGCATGGGGTCCCGGACTAGCGGGGTCTACGAGCAGTACTTC
cdr3_aa: CASSMGSRTSGVYEQYF

clone_size: many
d_call: TRBD1
j_call: TRBJ1-2
v_call: TRBV27
cdr3_nt: TGTGCCAGCAGTTATACGGACAGGGATGACTATGGCTACACCTTC
cdr3_aa: CASSYTDRDDYGYTF

clone_size: many
d_call: TRBD1
j_call: TRBJ1-6
v_call: TRBV5-1
cdr3_nt: TGCGCCAGCAGCTGGGGACAGGGCGTGGGCTATAATTCACCCCTCCACTTT
cdr3_aa: CASSWGQGVGYNSPLHF

clone_size: many
d_call: .
j_call: TRBJ1-3
v_call: TRBV6-5
cdr3_nt: TGTGCCAGCAGTTACAGGGCAGGGGAATTCGTTAACACCATATATTTT
cdr3_aa: CASSYRAGEFVNTIYF

clone_size: many
d_call: .
j_call: TRBJ2-7
v_call: TRBV2
cdr3_nt: TGTGCCAGCAGTGGGGCCAGGAACCCCTACGAGCAGTACTTC
cdr3_aa: CASSGARNPYEQYF

clone_size: many
d_call: .
j_call: TRBJ1-1
v_call: TRBV28
cdr3_nt: TGTGCCAGCAGTTTATCCGGGGGCGCAAACACTGAAGCTTTCTTT
cdr3_aa: CASSLSGGANTEAFF

clone_size: many
d_call: TRBD2
j_call: TRBJ2-5
v_call: TRBV20-1
cdr3_nt: TGCAGTGCTAGTGGGGCTAGCGGGAGGTCCCAAGAGACCCAGTACTTC
cdr3_aa: CSASGASGRSQETQYF

clone_size: many
d_call: .
j_call: TRBJ1-3
v_call: TRBV13
cdr3_nt: TGTGCCAGCAGCTTAGAGGGCTTCTCTGGAAACACCATATATTTT
cdr3_aa: CASSLEGFSGNTIYF

clone_size: many
d_call: .
j_call: TRBJ1-6
v_call: TRBV24-1
cdr3_nt: TGTGCCACCAGTCCAGGCCTTTGGTCACCCCTCCACTTT
cdr3_aa: CATSPGLWSPLHF

clone_size: many
d_call: TRBD1
j_call: TRBJ1-6
v_call: TRBV7-2
cdr3_nt: TGTGCCAGCAGCGAATCACAGGGGCCGAATTCACCCCTCCACTTT
cdr3_aa: CASSESQGPNSPLHF

clone_size: .
d_call: TRBD1
j_call: TRBJ1-2
v_call: TRBV28
cdr3_nt: TGTGCCAGCTCCTCCGGGACAGTTCCCGTGGGCTACACCTTC
cdr3_aa: CASSSGTVPVGYTF

clone_size: many
d_call: TRBD1
j_call: TRBJ2-5
v_call: TRBV19
cdr3_nt: TGTGCCAGTGCTGGACAGGGTCGGGAGACCCAGTACTTC
cdr3_aa: CASAGQGRETQYF

clone_size: many
d_call: .
j_call: TRBJ2-5
v_call: TRBV6-5
cdr3_nt: TGTGCCAGCGGACCCAGGAGGGGATTAGAAGAGACCCAGTACTTC
cdr3_aa: CASGPRRGLEETQYF

clone_size: many
d_call: TRBD2
j_call: TRBJ2-7
v_call: TRBV10-3
cdr3_nt: TGTGCCATCAGATCGGGAGCGGGAGACTCCGAGCAGTACTTC
cdr3_aa: CAIRSGAGDSEQYF

clone_size: many
d_call: TRBD2
j_call: TRBJ2-4
v_call: TRBV7-9
cdr3_nt: TGTGCCAGCAGCCGGGCGGGGCTAGCGGGAGGTTCCCTTCTAGCCAAAAACATTCAGTACTTC
cdr3_aa: CASSRAGLAGGSLLAKNIQYF

clone_size: many
d_call: .
j_call: TRBJ2-5
v_call: TRBV28
cdr3_nt: TGTGCCAGCAGCGGGACGAAAGAGACCCAGTACTTC
cdr3_aa: CASSGTKETQYF

clone_size: many
d_call: .
j_call: TRBJ2-7
v_call: TRBV7-2
cdr3_nt: TGTGCCAGCAGCTCCCCCCCTGTGGATGAGCAGTACTTC
cdr3_aa: CASSSPPVDEQYF

clone_size: many
d_call: .
j_call: TRBJ2-7
v_call: TRBV15
cdr3_nt: TGTGCCACCAGCAGAACCTACTCAGGGGACGAGCAGTACTTC
cdr3_aa: CATSRTYSGDEQYF

clone_size: many
d_call: .
j_call: TRBJ1-2
v_call: TRBV6-5
cdr3_nt: TGTGCCAGCAGTTACGACACGGGAGGCTATACTATGGGGGGCTACACCTTC
cdr3_aa: CASSYDTGGYTMGGYTF

clone_size: many
d_call: TRBD1
j_call: TRBJ2-7
v_call: TRBV6-5
cdr3_nt: TGTGCCAGCAGTAACCGGGACAGGCGGTCCGAGCAGTACTTC
cdr3_aa: CASSNRDRRSEQYF

clone_size: many
d_call: .
j_call: TRBJ2-2
v_call: TRBV7-9
cdr3_nt: TGTGCCAGCAGAGAAGGACAAGGCAGGGAGCTGTTTTTT
cdr3_aa: CASREGQGRELFF

clone_size: many
d_call: .
j_call: TRBJ2-5
v_call: TRBV28
cdr3_nt: TGTGCCAGCAGCAACACGGGGCCCGCGGGGGAGACCCAGTACTTC
cdr3_aa: CASSNTGPAGETQYF

clone_size: .
d_call: .
j_call: TRBJ2-5
v_call: TRBV20-1
cdr3_nt: TGCAGTGCTAGAGTAGGGGGATGGGCCCAAGAGACCCAGTACTTC
cdr3_aa: CSARVGGWAQETQYF

clone_size: many
d_call: TRBD2
j_call: TRBJ2-2
v_call: TRBV6-1
cdr3_nt: TGTGCCAGCAGTCAAGCGGGAGGGACCTCTATGAACACCGGGGAGCTGTTTTTT
cdr3_aa: CASSQAGGTSMNTGELFF

clone_size: .
d_call: .
j_call: TRBJ1-5
v_call: TRBV6-1
cdr3_nt: TGTGCCAGCAGTGCAGCCCCTAATCAGCCCCAGCATTTT
cdr3_aa: CASSAAPNQPQHF

clone_size: .
d_call: .
j_call: TRBJ1-1
v_call: TRBV6-2/TRBV6-3
cdr3_nt: TGTGCCAACAGTTTTTTTATGGGAGGGGACATGAACACTGAAGCTTTCTTT
cdr3_aa: CANSFFMGGDMNTEAFF

clone_size: many
d_call: .
j_call: TRBJ2-5
v_call: TRBV3-1
cdr3_nt: TGTGCCTCTGGACTGAGCGGGGAGACCCAGTACTTC
cdr3_aa: CASGLSGETQYF

clone_size: .
d_call: .
j_call: TRBJ2-7
v_call: TRBV24-1
cdr3_nt: TGTGCCACCAGTGAGCAACCGCGGGGCGAGCAGTACTTC
cdr3_aa: CATSEQPRGEQYF

clone_size: many
d_call: TRBD2
j_call: TRBJ2-4
v_call: TRBV29-1
cdr3_nt: TGCAGCGTTGAACTGTCTCTAGCGGGAGGGCCCGTCTACTTC
cdr3_aa: CSVELSLAGGPVYF

clone_size: many
d_call: TRBD1
j_call: TRBJ2-7
v_call: TRBV11-2
cdr3_nt: TGTGCCAGCAGTGGACAGGGAAAGGTCTACGAGCAGTACTTC
cdr3_aa: CASSGQGKVYEQYF

clone_size: many
d_call: .
j_call: TRBJ1-1
v_call: TRBV7-2
cdr3_nt: TGTGCCAGCAGCTTAGAGGCGATAGGGAACACTGAAGCTTTCTTT
cdr3_aa: CASSLEAIGNTEAFF

clone_size: .
d_call: .
j_call: TRBJ1-1
v_call: TRBV12-3/TRBV12-4
cdr3_nt: TGTGCCAGCAGTTTAGCAGCAGACCGAGCGGAAGCTTTCTTT
cdr3_aa: CASSLAADRAEAFF

clone_size: many
d_call: TRBD2
j_call: TRBJ2-5
v_call: TRBV14
cdr3_nt: TGTGCCAGCAGCCAAGATAGGAGCGGGAGAATATCAGAGACCCAGTACTTC
cdr3_aa: CASSQDRSGRISETQYF

clone_size: once
d_call: .
j_call: TRBJ1-1
v_call: TRBV27
cdr3_nt: TGTGCCAGCAGTTTATCCCCAGTGAACACTGAAGCTTTCTTT
cdr3_aa: CASSLSPVNTEAFF

clone_size: many
d_call: .
j_call: TRBJ2-5
v_call: TRBV27
cdr3_nt: TGTGCCAGCAGCCAGGGGACACAAGAGACCCAGTACTTC
cdr3_aa: CASSQGTQETQYF

clone_size: many
d_call: .
j_call: TRBJ1-2
v_call: TRBV28
cdr3_nt: TGTGCCAGCAGTGTACAGGGCCTCTATGGCTACACCTTC
cdr3_aa: CASSVQGLYGYTF

clone_size: .
d_call: .
j_call: TRBJ1-5
v_call: TRBV2
cdr3_nt: TGTGCCAGCAGGTTAGATGGACCCCAGCATTTT
cdr3_aa: CASRLDGPQHF

clone_size: many
d_call: .
j_call: TRBJ2-7
v_call: TRBV4-1
cdr3_nt: TGCGCCAGCAGCCAAGATAGTTTCGGACAAACCTACGAGCAGTACTTC
cdr3_aa: CASSQDSFGQTYEQYF

clone_size: many
d_call: .
j_call: TRBJ1-5
v_call: TRBV7-2
cdr3_nt: TGTGCCAGCAGCTTAGCTTACGGCAATCAGCCCCAGCATTTT
cdr3_aa: CASSLAYGNQPQHF

clone_size: many
d_call: .
j_call: TRBJ2-4
v_call: TRBV5-1
cdr3_nt: TGCGCCAGCAGCTTGGAGGGGTTTAATTCCATTCAGTACTTC
cdr3_aa: CASSLEGFNSIQYF

clone_size: many
d_call: .
j_call: TRBJ2-7
v_call: TRBV7-9
cdr3_nt: TGTGCCAGCAGCTCCGGGACGGGCCCTCACGAGCAGTACTTC
cdr3_aa: CASSSGTGPHEQYF

clone_size: many
d_call: .
j_call: TRBJ2-7
v_call: TRBV12-3/TRBV12-4
cdr3_nt: TGTGCCAGCAGTTTAGAGGTCCAGTTCTACGAGCAGTACTTC
cdr3_aa: CASSLEVQFYEQYF

clone_size: many
d_call: .
j_call: TRBJ1-2
v_call: TRBV19
cdr3_nt: TGTGCCAGTAGTCGGGACGGAAAAAACTATGGCTACACCTTC
cdr3_aa: CASSRDGKNYGYTF